These 22 T cell receptor beta chains share one sample of origin, sequenced in a study of cytomegalovirus exposure and HLA in healthy donors. The PCR was carried out with 60 Vbeta primers and 13 Jbeta primers. Produced via immunoSEQ multiplex PCR; TCRdb's table is partial and in-frame only. Among 130,000 to 150,000 clones listed, 60% to 80% were seen once. Sequenced input: PBMCs. All receptors derive from a woman aged 25 to 39 in good health and CMV-seronegative.

The chain links TRBV2 to TRBJ1-5; 7 bases fit TRBD1. Germline V gene lookup returns CDR1 SNHLY and CDR2 FYNNEI. This CDR3 spans 15 amino acids. V trimming: 3 bases; J trimming: 6 bases; junction bases outside the gene matches: 8. In nucleotides, the CDR3 is TGTGCCAGCAGTGACCGCGACAGGGCTTTTCAGCCCCAGCATTTT. It specifies CASSDRDRAFQPQHF.

The chain carries TRBV5-6 and TRBJ2-7, with 7 nucleotides matching TRBD2. The CDR3 is made up of 14 amino acids. J lost 1 base, V lost 9 bases, and 10 bases had no gene match. The germline gives CDR1 SGHDT, CDR2 YYEEEE. CDR3 residues: CATKGRGRSYEQYF. The CDR3 nucleotides read TGTGCCACCAAAGGGAGGGGAAGGTCCTACGAGCAGTACTTC.

The gene calls are TRBV6-5 and TRBJ2-1; TRBD1 matches at 7 bases. With 10 bases clipped from V and 3 bases from J, the junction kept 6 bases outside the gene matches. Germline V gene lookup returns CDR1 MNHEY and CDR2 SVGAGI. The CDR3 has 13 amino acids. The CDR3 loop is CATTGTVYNEQFF. The CDR3 DNA is TGTGCCACAACCGGGACAGTCTACAATGAGCAGTTCTTC.

The chain carries TRBV30 and TRBJ1-3; D might be TRBD1 (6 bases). The CDR3 loop spans 16 amino acids. Trimming took 1 base from V and 2 from J, leaving 15 bases between them. CDR1 and CDR2 (germline): GTSNPN, SVGIG (reference sequence). CDR3 bases: TGTGCCTGGAGTGGAAGCAGGGGAAAGACTGGAAACACCATATATTTT. Translated: CAWSGSRGKTGNTIYF. Full variable domain (outside the CDR3, taken from reference TRBV30 and TRBJ1-3): SQTIHQWPATLVQPVGSPLSLECTVEGTSNPNLYWYRQAAGRGLQLLFYSVGIGQISSEVPQNLSASRPQDRQFILSSKKLLLSDSGFYLCAWSGSRGKTGNTIYFGEGSWLTVV.

J is TRBJ2-7 and V is TRBV6-1; 7 bases agree with TRBD1. V was clipped by 5 bases and J by 4 bases; unmatched bases: 5. The CDR3 consists of 13 residues. Germline CDR1 is MNHNS and CDR2 is SASEGT. CDR3 region: CASSHRGMYEQYF. In DNA form, the CDR3 reads TGTGCCAGCAGTCACAGGGGAATGTACGAGCAGTACTTC.

The chain links TRBV5-1 to TRBJ2-1; D might be TRBD2 (5 bases). CDR3 length: 16 residues. Germline lookup yields CDR1 SGHRS and CDR2 YFSETQ. Trimming removed 0 bases from V and 0 bases from J, with 10 bases in between. The CDR3 sequence: CASSLDGLSSYNEQFF. DNA for the CDR3: TGCGCCAGCAGCTTGGATGGACTGTCCTCCTACAATGAGCAGTTCTTC.

The rearrangement uses TRBV2 and TRBJ1-5; the match to TRBD1 covers 7 bases. V shed 6 bases and J 3 bases; nucleotides not matched to a gene: 5. The CDR3 extends over 14 amino acids. Germline assignment: CDR1 SNHLY and CDR2 FYNNEI. The DNA for the CDR3 is TGTGCCAGCAGGCAGACAGGGAACAATCAGCCCCAGCATTTT. This gives the protein CASRQTGNNQPQHF.

The V gene is TRBV30, the J gene TRBJ1-5; D is undetermined. Per germline, CDR1 GTSNPN and CDR2 SVGIG (reference sequence). Trimming took off 5 bases at V and 7 bases at J, with 9 bases between the two ends. CDR3 size: 11 residues. Here the CDR3 reads CAWGPGQPQHF. CDR3 DNA sequence: TGTGCCTGGGGACCGGGGCAGCCCCAGCATTTT.

This clone was observed a single time. The rearrangement joins TRBV7-2 to TRBJ2-7; D remains unclear. With 1 base removed from V and 6 bases from J, the gap between germline ends came to 16 bases. This CDR3 spans 15 amino acids. CDR1 and CDR2 (germline): SGHTA, FQGNSA. CDR3 in amino acids: CASSLVLQSAGEQYF. The DNA of the CDR3 is TGTGCCAGCAGCTTAGTTTTGCAGTCTGCAGGCGAGCAGTACTTC.

The chain links TRBV9 to TRBJ2-3; TRBD1 is a possible D gene (5 bases). Deletions cut 4 bases from V and 2 bases from J, with 14 bases between. CDR1 is SGDLS, CDR2 YYNGEE, per germline. This CDR3 has 15 amino acids. The CDR3 sequence: CASSHWGRNTDTQYF. DNA for the CDR3: TGTGCCAGCAGCCATTGGGGCCGAAACACAGATACGCAGTATTTT.

The rearrangement uses TRBV9 and TRBJ2-3, with TRBD2 matching 12 bases. There are 16 residues in the CDR3. The V gene end was trimmed by 3 bases and the J gene end by 7 bases; junction bases not matched to a gene: 9. Germline assignment: CDR1 SGDLS and CDR2 YYNGEE. CDR3 nucleotides: TGTGCCAGCAGCGCACCGACTAGCGGGGGATTATATACGCAGTATTTT. Translation: CASSAPTSGGLYTQYF. The complete variable domain, with remaining parts taken from reference TRBV9 and TRBJ2-3, reads DSGVTQTPKHLITATGQRVTLRCSPRSGDLSVYWYQQSLDQGLQFLIQYYNGEERAKGNILERFSAQQFPDLHSELNLSSLELGDSALYFCASSAPTSGGLYTQYFGPGTRLTVL.

V gene TRBV5-1 combines with J gene TRBJ2-2; unclear D gene. V was shortened by 3 bases and J by 5 bases, with 8 bases between the two germline ends. This CDR3 spans 13 amino acids. Germline assignment: CDR1 SGHRS and CDR2 YFSETQ. The CDR3 is CASSSTLTGELFF. Written as DNA, the CDR3 is TGCGCCAGCAGCTCTACTCTTACCGGGGAGCTGTTTTTT.

This clone was seen a single time. The germline gene is not matched at one end of the junction; a read error may be the cause. The CDR3 loop reads CSAMGDRGKF. CDR3 DNA: TGCAGTGCTATGGGGGACAGGGGGAAGTTT. This chain links TRBV20-1 with TRBJ1-2; 11 positions match TRBD1. Germline V CDR1 and CDR2: DFQATT, SNEGSKA (reference sequence). The CDR3 runs 10 residues.

This rearrangement joins TRBV28 to TRBJ2-3; maybe TRBD2 (7 bases). Trimming cost V 7 bases and J 3 bases, with 20 bases left between them. This CDR3 is built from 16 residues. Germline values: CDR1 MDHEN, CDR2 SYDVKM. DNA of the CDR3: TGTGCCAGCACTTCGTTGAGAGGGGGGGGGACAGATACGCAGTATTTT. It specifies CASTSLRGGGTDTQYF. The full variable domain, with the rest looked up from reference TRBV28 and TRBJ2-3, is DVKVTQSSRYLVKRTGEKVFLECVQDMDHENMFWYRQDPGLGLRLIYFSYDVKMKEKGDIPEGYSVSREKKERFSLILESASTNQTSMYLCASTSLRGGGTDTQYFGPGTRLTVL.

The chain is built from TRBV25-1 and TRBJ2-5; no firm D call. Near its end, the DNA agrees better with TRBJ2-7, so the J call may be wrong. The germline gives CDR1 MGHDK, CDR2 SYGVNS. The CDR3 has 10 amino acids. The CDR3 DNA is TGTGCCAGCAGTGCTTACGAGCAGTACTTC. Amino acids: CASSAYEQYF.

V gene TRBV19 combines with J gene TRBJ2-7; 10 bases fit TRBD1. CDR1 LNHDA and CDR2 SQIVND come from the germline V gene (reference sequence). V lost 9 bases to trimming and J lost 4 bases; unmatched junction nucleotides: 6. This CDR3 has 13 amino acids. CDR3 protein: CASSGTGDYEQYF. In nucleotides, the CDR3 is TGTGCCAGCTCCGGGACAGGGGATTACGAGCAGTACTTC.

V usage is TRBV5-1 and J usage is TRBJ1-2, with D possibly TRBD1 on 5 matching bases. CDR3 length: 15 amino acids. Germline CDR1 reads SGHRS; CDR2 reads YFSETQ. Trimming stripped 4 bases from V and 0 bases from J, with 13 bases between. This CDR3 is CASSPGGDSNYGYTF. CDR3 DNA sequence: TGCGCCAGCAGCCCTGGAGGGGACTCTAACTATGGCTACACCTTC.

The J gene is TRBJ2-7, the V gene TRBV27; D is possibly TRBD1 (5 bases). With 6 bases removed from V and 1 base from J, the gap between germline ends came to 16 bases. The CDR3 covers 15 residues. Germline assignment: CDR1 MNHEY and CDR2 SMNVEV (reference sequence). CDR3 protein: CASSSRQLSSYEQYF. CDR3 nucleotides: TGTGCCAGCAGCTCTCGACAGTTATCTTCCTACGAGCAGTACTTC.

The chain recombines TRBV9 with TRBJ1-5, with 9 bases matching TRBD1. This CDR3 contains 14 residues. Germline V gene data show CDR1 as SGDLS and CDR2 as YYNGEE. J gave up 6 bases and V 7 bases, and 8 bases lay outside the gene matches. The CDR3 DNA follows: TGTGCCAGCTCCATGGGACAGGGAGGTCAGCCCCAGCATTTT. It is translated as CASSMGQGGQPQHF.

This rearrangement joins TRBV10-3 to TRBJ1-2, with D possibly TRBD1 on 6 matching bases. The CDR3 has 13 amino acids. The V and J ends lost 10 bases and 4 bases respectively, with 16 bases between them. The germline gives CDR1 ENHRY, CDR2 SYGVKD. CDR3 region: CATDTTGFYGYTF. The CDR3 DNA reads TGTGCCACCGATACTACAGGGTTCTATGGCTACACCTTC.

V is TRBV2 and J is TRBJ2-1, with TRBD2 matching over 9 bases. V lost 6 bases to trimming and J lost 2 bases; unmatched junction nucleotides: 5. The CDR3 covers 15 residues. Germline V gene lookup returns CDR1 SNHLY and CDR2 FYNNEI. The CDR3 is CASSVLAGPYNEQFF. The DNA for the CDR3 is TGTGCCAGCAGCGTACTAGCGGGCCCCTACAATGAGCAGTTCTTC.

Comment on this clone: The germline gene is not matched at one end of the junction; a read error may be the cause. This chain connects TRBV7-7 to TRBJ2-2; 8 nucleotides line up with TRBD2. Germline V lookup: CDR1 SSHAT, CDR2 FNYEAQ (reference sequence). CDR3 length: 16 amino acids. The CDR3 region has the DNA TGTGCTAGCAGCTCCCCGGGGGGGATAAACACCGGGGAGCTGTTTTTT. Protein sequence: CASSSPGGINTGELFF.